These 4 T cell receptor beta chains originate from one sample sequenced in a study of blood T cell repertoires in COVID-19. The method was immunoSEQ multiplex PCR; TCRdb's version includes in-frame clones alone and lacks a portion of them. The sample has over 350,000 clones, 70% to 90% seen once. Specimen: PBMCs or T cells enriched from blood (not recorded which). The receptors stem from a woman aged 18-35 years with acute COVID-19.

This chain joins TRBV5-8 and TRBJ1-3; TRBD1 agrees at 11 bases. Germline assignment: CDR1 SGHTS and CDR2 YDEGEE. The CDR3 loop spans 15 amino acids. Trimming cost V 4 bases and J 4 bases; bases outside gene matches: 4. In DNA, the CDR3 is TGTGCCAGCAGCCCGGACAGGGGGCGAGGAAACACCATATATTTT. This gives the protein CASSPDRGRGNTIYF.

This chain links TRBV7-9 with TRBJ2-1, with 11 bases identical to TRBD1. J gave up 8 bases and V 6 bases, and 6 bases lay outside the gene matches. The germline V gene has CDR1 SEHNR and CDR2 FQNEAQ (reference sequence). This CDR3 comprises 14 residues. CDR3 in DNA: TGTGCCAGCAGATACCGGGACAGGGGGGATGAGCAGTTCTTC. Its translation is CASRYRDRGDEQFF.

V is TRBV4-2 and J is TRBJ1-2; the D is unclear. The CDR3 spans 13 residues. Germline V lookup: CDR1 LGHNA, CDR2 YNFKEQ. Trimming took 0 bases from V and 5 from J, leaving 7 bases between them. CDR3 residues: CASSQDRSYGYTF. The CDR3 nucleotides read TGTGCCAGCAGCCAAGATCGGAGTTATGGCTACACCTTC.

This clone came up a few times. V is TRBV7-2 and J is TRBJ2-3; D perhaps matches TRBD2 (5 bases). Between the trimmed V and J ends, which lost 5 bases and 7 bases, there was a span of 19 bases. Per germline, CDR1 SGHTA and CDR2 FQGNSA. The CDR3 sequence is 15 residues long. As DNA, the CDR3 is TGTGCCAGCAGCCCGAATACCCTAAGCGGTTATACGCAGTATTTT. Protein product: CASSPNTLSGYTQYF.